This TCR beta chain was recovered during a study of T cell responses to AZD1222 COVID-19 vaccine. Clones were read by immunoSEQ multiplex PCR, and TCRdb kept only the in-frame ones, dropping some. The sample holds roughly 120,000 clones, about 85% seen once. V gave up 3 bases and J gave up 2 bases, with 11 bases separating them. Germline V gene lookup returns CDR1 SGHTA and CDR2 FQGNSA. This CDR3 region has 14 residues. Source: peripheral blood, taken on day 0 of AZD1222 vaccination. The clonotype was recovered from an adult in good health. The rearrangement joins TRBV7-2 to TRBJ2-7; D may be TRBD1 (6 bases). The CDR3 sequence: CASSFRQGPYEQYF. The CDR3 DNA sequence: TGTGCCAGCAGCTTTCGGCAGGGGCCCTACGAGCAGTACTTC.